Listed here is a single T cell receptor beta chain. The sample has other DNA sequences that encode this CDR3 too. Measured with immunoSEQ multiplex PCR; TCRdb has only the in-frame clones, and not every one. The data contain fewer than 20,000 clones, roughly 87% of them singletons. The data are from a study of OX40 agonist ivuxolimab in advanced cancers. Study information: Patients' therapy was ivuxolimab, an antibody that acts as an agonist of OX40 (CD134). A male proportion of 82.7% was recorded, with mean age approximately 60 years and range 23 to 79.

This CDR3 region has 14 residues. Trimming took 2 bases from V and 6 from J; bases not matched to a gene: 1. CDR1 is SGHDT, CDR2 YYEEEE, per germline. Sampling of blood occurred at baseline, cycle 4 day 1, and cycle 7 day 1. The sequences come from CD4+ or CD8+ T cells sorted from blood, collected in a trial of the OX40 agonist ivuxolimab. The chain is built from TRBV5-6 and TRBJ1-4; 10 positions match TRBD1. This receptor was identified in an adult with an advanced solid tumor such as melanoma, head and neck, liver or kidney cancer. The CDR3 bases are TGTGCCAGCAGCTTTGGACAGGGGGATGAAAAACTGTTTTTT. Translating it yields CASSFGQGDEKLFF.